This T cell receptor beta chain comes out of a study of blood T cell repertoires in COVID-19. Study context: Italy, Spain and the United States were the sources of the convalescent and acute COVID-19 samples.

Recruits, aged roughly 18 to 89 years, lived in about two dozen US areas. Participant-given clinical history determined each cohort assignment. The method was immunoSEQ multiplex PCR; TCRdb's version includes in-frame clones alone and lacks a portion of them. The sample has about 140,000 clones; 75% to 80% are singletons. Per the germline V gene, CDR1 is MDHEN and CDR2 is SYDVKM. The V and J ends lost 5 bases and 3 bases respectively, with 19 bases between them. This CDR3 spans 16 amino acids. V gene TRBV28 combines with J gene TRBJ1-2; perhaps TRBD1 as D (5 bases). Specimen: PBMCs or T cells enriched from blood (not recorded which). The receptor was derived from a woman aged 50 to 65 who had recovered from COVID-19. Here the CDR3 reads CASSRGTRRADYGYTF. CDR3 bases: TGTGCCAGCAGTAGGGGAACAAGGAGAGCCGACTATGGCTACACCTTC.